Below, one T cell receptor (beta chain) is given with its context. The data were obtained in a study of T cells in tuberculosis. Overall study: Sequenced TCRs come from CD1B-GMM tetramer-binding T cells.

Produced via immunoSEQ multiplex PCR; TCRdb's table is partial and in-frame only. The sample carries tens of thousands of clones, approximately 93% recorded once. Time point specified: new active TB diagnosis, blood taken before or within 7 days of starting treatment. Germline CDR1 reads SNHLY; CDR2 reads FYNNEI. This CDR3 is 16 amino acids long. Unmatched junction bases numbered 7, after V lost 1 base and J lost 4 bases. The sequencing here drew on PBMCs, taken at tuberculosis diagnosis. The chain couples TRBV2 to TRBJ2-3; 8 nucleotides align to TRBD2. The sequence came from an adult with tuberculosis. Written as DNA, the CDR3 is TGTGCCAGCAGTGAAGGGCGGACTAGCAACGCAGATACGCAGTATTTT. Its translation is CASSEGRTSNADTQYF. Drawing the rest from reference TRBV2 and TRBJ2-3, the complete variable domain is EPEVTQTPSHQVTQMGQEVILRCVPISNHLYFYWYRQILGQKVEFLVSFYNNEISEKSEIFDDQFSVERPDGSNFTLKIRSTKLEDSAMYFCASSEGRTSNADTQYFGPGTRLTVL.